A selection of T cell receptor beta chains follows, all from one sample in a study of OX40 agonist ivuxolimab in advanced cancers. Profiled with immunoSEQ multiplex PCR; TCRdb holds only in-frame clones, not every one. The sample has 100,000 to 150,000 clones, roughly 92% seen once; the top ten hold under 0.95%. This specimen was CD4+ or CD8+ T cells sorted from blood, taken in a trial of the OX40 agonist ivuxolimab. Receptors originate from an adult with an advanced solid tumor such as melanoma, head and neck, liver or kidney cancer. Each CDR3 is given with its conserved first and last residue. Each record gives: clone size, J gene, V gene, D gene, CDR3 DNA, CDR3 protein. D genes are given only for firm matches. Only some rows state a clone size, as once, few, many or a class for expanded clones.

clone_size: -; j_call: TRBJ2-7; v_call: TRBV9; d_call: TRBD1; cdr3_nt: TGTGCCAGCAGCGTAGGGGACAGTCATACCTACGAGCAGTACTTC; cdr3_aa: CASSVGDSHTYEQYF
clone_size: -; j_call: TRBJ2-3; v_call: TRBV19; d_call: TRBD2; cdr3_nt: TGTGCCAGTAGTAGGGCCGGGACTAGAACCACAGATACGCAGTATTTT; cdr3_aa: CASSRAGTRTTDTQYF
clone_size: -; j_call: TRBJ2-2; v_call: TRBV5-1; d_call: -; cdr3_nt: TGCGCCAGCAGCGTGACTCCCAACACCGGGGAGCTGTTTTTT; cdr3_aa: CASSVTPNTGELFF
clone_size: -; j_call: TRBJ2-7; v_call: TRBV4-3; d_call: TRBD2; cdr3_nt: TGCGCCAGCAGCCAAACGGGACTAGTCGCCGAGCAGTACTTC; cdr3_aa: CASSQTGLVAEQYF
clone_size: -; j_call: TRBJ2-1; v_call: TRBV14; d_call: -; cdr3_nt: TGTGCCAGCAGCCAAGACCAGACTAGGTACAATGAGCAGTTCTTC; cdr3_aa: CASSQDQTRYNEQFF
clone_size: -; j_call: TRBJ1-2; v_call: TRBV27; d_call: -; cdr3_nt: TGTGCCAGCAGTTTAAGCTGGGTAGACTATGGCTACACCTTC; cdr3_aa: CASSLSWVDYGYTF
clone_size: -; j_call: TRBJ2-7; v_call: TRBV19; d_call: TRBD1; cdr3_nt: TGTGCCAGTAGTATGACAGGGGCCTACGAGCAGTACTTC; cdr3_aa: CASSMTGAYEQYF
clone_size: -; j_call: TRBJ2-7; v_call: TRBV5-4; d_call: TRBD2; cdr3_nt: TGTGCCAGCAGCTCCGGAACTAGCGGGAGAGACGAGCAGTACTTC; cdr3_aa: CASSSGTSGRDEQYF
clone_size: -; j_call: TRBJ2-7; v_call: TRBV27; d_call: TRBD1; cdr3_nt: TGTGCCAGCAGTTTAGGGACAGGAGCCTACGAGCAGTACTTC; cdr3_aa: CASSLGTGAYEQYF
clone_size: -; j_call: TRBJ2-5; v_call: TRBV19; d_call: -; cdr3_nt: TGTGCCAGTAGTACATACGGGGAATTAGAGACCCAGTACTTC; cdr3_aa: CASSTYGELETQYF
clone_size: -; j_call: TRBJ2-7; v_call: TRBV10-3; d_call: TRBD1; cdr3_nt: TGTGCCACCCAGACAGGGGGCTACGAGCAGTACTTC; cdr3_aa: CATQTGGYEQYF
clone_size: -; j_call: TRBJ2-2; v_call: TRBV5-6; d_call: TRBD2; cdr3_nt: TGTGCCAGCAGCTTGTACGGGAGGGATACCGGGGAGCTGTTTTTT; cdr3_aa: CASSLYGRDTGELFF
clone_size: -; j_call: TRBJ1-5; v_call: TRBV18; d_call: TRBD1; cdr3_nt: TGTGCCAGCTCGCCCCAGACAGGGCAATATAGCAATCAGCCCCAGCATTTT; cdr3_aa: CASSPQTGQYSNQPQHF
clone_size: -; j_call: TRBJ2-5; v_call: TRBV9; d_call: -; cdr3_nt: TGTGCCAGCAGCCCCCGCGCCCTGGAAGAGACCCAGTACTTC; cdr3_aa: CASSPRALEETQYF
clone_size: -; j_call: TRBJ2-3; v_call: TRBV21-1; d_call: -; cdr3_nt: TGTGCCAGCAGCAAAAGGACTAGCGGGAGGGCCCCAGATACGCAGTATTTT; cdr3_aa: CASSKRTSGRAPDTQYF
clone_size: -; j_call: TRBJ2-7; v_call: TRBV11-3; d_call: -; cdr3_nt: TGTGCCAGCAGCTTAGATAAAAGCGCGTCTGCTGGCGAGCAGTACTTC; cdr3_aa: CASSLDKSASAGEQYF
clone_size: -; j_call: TRBJ1-1; v_call: TRBV5-1; d_call: TRBD1; cdr3_nt: TGCGCCAGCGCGAGGGACAGGGGACAGAGCACTGAAGCTTTCTTT; cdr3_aa: CASARDRGQSTEAFF
clone_size: -; j_call: TRBJ2-7; v_call: TRBV6-1; d_call: TRBD1; cdr3_nt: TGTGCCAGCAGTGACATGACAGGGACCTACTACGAGCAGTACTTC; cdr3_aa: CASSDMTGTYYEQYF
clone_size: -; j_call: TRBJ2-2; v_call: TRBV7-2; d_call: -; cdr3_nt: TGTGCCAGCAGCTCAACTGGGGGCACCGGGGAGCTGTTTTTT; cdr3_aa: CASSSTGGTGELFF
clone_size: -; j_call: TRBJ1-1; v_call: TRBV7-2; d_call: -; cdr3_nt: TGTGCCAGCAGCCAGGACACTGACGGGAACACTGAAGCTTTCTTT; cdr3_aa: CASSQDTDGNTEAFF
clone_size: -; j_call: TRBJ2-7; v_call: TRBV2; d_call: -; cdr3_nt: TGTGCCAGCGGGCAGGGGACCGAGCAGTACTTC; cdr3_aa: CASGQGTEQYF
clone_size: -; j_call: TRBJ2-7; v_call: TRBV11-2; d_call: -; cdr3_nt: TGTGCCAGCAGCTCTCCAAGCTACGAGCAGTACTTC; cdr3_aa: CASSSPSYEQYF
clone_size: -; j_call: TRBJ1-5; v_call: TRBV28; d_call: -; cdr3_nt: TGTGCCAGCAGTTTAGGGTTTGAAGAGCCCCAGCATTTT; cdr3_aa: CASSLGFEEPQHF
clone_size: -; j_call: TRBJ2-1; v_call: TRBV6-6; d_call: -; cdr3_nt: TGTGCCAGCAGTACCGGACTGGAATCAGAGCAGTTCTTC; cdr3_aa: CASSTGLESEQFF
clone_size: once; j_call: TRBJ1-2; v_call: TRBV19; d_call: TRBD1; cdr3_nt: TGTGCCAGTAGTCCGGGACAGGGTGACTATGGCTACACCTTC; cdr3_aa: CASSPGQGDYGYTF
clone_size: -; j_call: TRBJ2-5; v_call: TRBV7-2; d_call: TRBD2; cdr3_nt: TGTGCCAGCAGCTTTTCTCGCGGGAGGGACAGGACCCAGTACTTC; cdr3_aa: CASSFSRGRDRTQYF
clone_size: -; j_call: TRBJ2-1; v_call: TRBV7-9; d_call: TRBD2; cdr3_nt: TGTGCCAGCAGATTTGCTAGCGGGGGGTACAATGAGCAGTTCTTC; cdr3_aa: CASRFASGGYNEQFF
clone_size: -; j_call: TRBJ1-5; v_call: TRBV28; d_call: TRBD1; cdr3_nt: TGTGCCAGCAGGGGGCGAACAGGGGATTGGGTCAATCAGCCCCAGCATTTT; cdr3_aa: CASRGRTGDWVNQPQHF
clone_size: -; j_call: TRBJ2-7; v_call: TRBV6-1; d_call: TRBD1; cdr3_nt: TGTGCCAGCAGTCTCCGGGACAGGGCAAACGAGCAGTACTTC; cdr3_aa: CASSLRDRANEQYF
clone_size: -; j_call: TRBJ1-1; v_call: TRBV5-1; d_call: -; cdr3_nt: TGCGCCAGCAGCCGGGTGGCAGCCGCACAGAACACTGAAGCTTTCTTT; cdr3_aa: CASSRVAAAQNTEAFF
clone_size: -; j_call: TRBJ2-7; v_call: TRBV5-4; d_call: TRBD2; cdr3_nt: TGTGCCAGCAGCTTGCCGGGAGGGGGGAAGTACGAGCAGTACTTC; cdr3_aa: CASSLPGGGKYEQYF
clone_size: once; j_call: TRBJ2-1; v_call: TRBV6-6; d_call: -; cdr3_nt: TGTGCCAGCAGTACCGTGGCGAGCTCCTACAATGAGCAGTTCTTC; cdr3_aa: CASSTVASSYNEQFF
clone_size: -; j_call: TRBJ1-1; v_call: TRBV7-4; d_call: TRBD1; cdr3_nt: TGTGCCAGCAGCTTGACGGACAGGCGTGGGATTGAAGCTTTCTTT; cdr3_aa: CASSLTDRRGIEAFF